Below are 24 T cell receptor beta chains sequenced from a single sample in a study of blood T cells in healthy people across ages. The authors ran a second PCR of 7 to 11 cycles using a sample-barcoded 5' primer and a J-beta primer mix. TCRdb re-analysed the 5' RACE reads in MiXCR, keeping a single row per CDR3 protein. The repertoire holds 1 million or so distinct CDR3 sequences, with less than 50% as singletons. The sequenced sample was blood. The receptors here all came from a woman aged 60 to 75 in good health.

The chain employs TRBV5-6 and TRBJ2-7; either TRBD1 or TRBD2 may supply D (6 bases each). Germline CDR1 and CDR2: SGHDT and YYEEEE. Trimming pared 2 bases from V and 1 base from J, leaving 13 bases between. This CDR3 is built from 15 residues. CDR3 residues: CASSFRGVGSYEQYF. CDR3 nucleotides: TGTGCCAGCAGCTTTAGGGGGGTGGGATCCTACGAGCAGTACTTC.

The chain is built from TRBV20-1 and TRBJ2-5, with a possible D match to TRBD2 (5 bases). CDR3 length equals 16 residues. The ends were cut back, 2 bases at V and 5 bases at J, with 21 bases in the middle. Germline CDR1 and CDR2: DFQATT and SNEGSKA (reference sequence). In nucleotides, the CDR3 is TGCAGTGCTAGATGGCTCCTAGAGGGAGCACGGGAGACCCAGTACTTC. Its protein is CSARWLLEGARETQYF.

The table lists this clonotype with a few counts. Written as DNA, the CDR3 is TGCAGCGTTAAAGGGGACACCCGCTCCTACGAGCAGTACTTC. Protein product: CSVKGDTRSYEQYF. The genes are TRBV29-1 and TRBJ2-7, with D perhaps TRBD1 (6 bases). CDR3 size: 14 residues. V lost 5 bases and J lost 0, with 14 bases in between. Germline CDR1 SQVTM, CDR2 ANQGSEA.

In its sample, this clonotype was seen a few times. This chain links TRBV2 with TRBJ2-4; D gene uncertain. The CDR3 extends over 13 amino acids. V was pared by 0 bases and J by 9 bases, with 9 bases between. Germline CDR1 reads SNHLY; CDR2 reads FYNNEI. CDR3 bases: TGTGCCAGCAGTGAAGCCTCAGTTTCCATTCAGTACTTC. Translating gives CASSEASVSIQYF.

V gene TRBV20-1 combines with J gene TRBJ2-1; 8 bases fit TRBD1. Germline values: CDR1 DFQATT, CDR2 SNEGSKA (reference sequence). The length of the CDR3 is 15 residues. J lost 4 bases, V lost 2 bases, and 7 bases had no gene match. The CDR3 DNA reads as TGCAGTGCTAGACCCGGGACAGGAGCGTACAATGAGCAGTTCTTC. Protein: CSARPGTGAYNEQFF.

The rearrangement links TRBV25-1 to TRBJ1-2; D is undetermined. Deletions cut 6 bases from V and 7 bases from J, with 18 bases between. In germline, CDR1 is MGHDK, CDR2 SYGVNS. This CDR3 has 14 residues. The DNA for the CDR3 is TGTGCCAGCAGGGATGAACTCCAATTCGGTGGCTACACCTTC. It translates to CASRDELQFGGYTF.

V gene TRBV2 combines with J gene TRBJ1-2, with a possible D match to TRBD1 (6 bases). The CDR3 is 13 amino acids. Germline V gene sequence: CDR1 SNHLY, CDR2 FYNNEI. Trimming shortened V by 7 bases and J by 9 bases, and 18 bases separated the two germline ends. Here the CDR3 DNA reads TGTGCCAGCACTGGGGGCTTTGGGGACCGCTACACCTTC. Residues: CASTGGFGDRYTF.

This clonotype has only a few counts. This chain uses TRBV12-3 or TRBV12-4 with TRBJ2-1; 7 nucleotides line up with TRBD1. The CDR3 extends over 14 amino acids. J gave up 5 bases and V 7 bases, and 8 bases lay outside the gene matches. The CDR3 DNA reads TGTGCCAGCACTCCCAGGGGGACCAACAATGAGCAGTTCTTC. Translating it yields CASTPRGTNNEQFF.

As regards this clonotype: A single base separates this from a much larger clone, so it may be a read error. The rearrangement uses TRBV20-1 and TRBJ2-7; the D call may be TRBD1 or TRBD2 (6 bases each). The CDR3 is 15 amino acids. Germline CDR1 is DFQATT and CDR2 is SNEGSKA (reference sequence). Trimming took 6 bases from V and 2 from J, leaving 20 bases between them. For the CDR3, the DNA is TGCAGTGCACCGAAGTCGGGGGCTAGCGCCTACGAGCAGTACTTC. It codes for CSAPKSGASAYEQYF.

The genes are TRBV20-1 and TRBJ2-1, with 12 bases matching TRBD1. Germline assignment: CDR1 DFQATT and CDR2 SNEGSKA (reference sequence). CDR3 length: 13 residues. Trimming removed 4 bases from V and 8 bases from J; junction bases left unmatched: 3. The CDR3 here is CSATGTGGDEQFF. CDR3 in DNA: TGCAGTGCTACCGGGACAGGGGGCGATGAGCAGTTCTTC.

Concerning this clonotype itself: An end of the junction differs from the germline gene, which may be a read error. The chain recombines TRBV28 with TRBJ2-3, with no clear D. CDR1 is MDHEN, CDR2 SYDVKM, per germline. The CDR3 runs to 16 residues. CDR3 region: CVSSRLIPRTTDTQYF. The CDR3 DNA reads as TGTGTCAGCAGTCGTCTCATCCCCCGTACCACAGATACGCAGTATTTT.

This clonotype was seen a few times. This chain links TRBV7-2 with TRBJ2-1, with 10 bases fitting TRBD2. This CDR3 contains 14 residues. The germline CDR1 and CDR2 sequences are SGHTA and FQGNSA. Trimming at V came to 6 bases and at J to 9 bases, leaving 8 bases not matched to a gene. The CDR3 DNA reads TGTGCCAGCAGGGAACCGGGACTAGCGCCTGAGCAGTTCTTC. Its protein product is CASREPGLAPEQFF.

The V and J genes are TRBV27 and TRBJ2-1; 9 bases match TRBD2. The junction had 21 bases not matched to a gene; V was cut back by 8 bases and J by 7 bases. The CDR3 contains 18 residues. Germline V gene sequence: CDR1 MNHEY, CDR2 SMNVEV (reference sequence). As DNA, the CDR3 is TGTGCCAGCGAAAGACGTGGCGGGAGGGACTTGAGTTGGAATGAGCAGTTCTTC. This codes for CASERRGGRDLSWNEQFF.

Notes on this clonotype: At one boundary the junction diverges from the germline segment, which might be a read error. The chain combines TRBV6-5 with TRBJ2-4; D is perhaps TRBD1 or TRBD2 (5 bases each). The J call is uncertain, as TRBJ2-7 better fits the DNA end. This CDR3 is 14 amino acids long. Germline CDR1 and CDR2: MNHEY and SVGAGI. In DNA form, the CDR3 reads TGTGTCAGCCAAGACGGTATTGGGGGCTACGAGCAGTACTTC. Its protein product is CVSQDGIGGYEQYF.

The rearrangement joins TRBV20-1 to TRBJ2-1; D unresolved. V dropped 3 bases and J dropped 6 bases, with 9 bases sitting between them. Per germline, CDR1 DFQATT and CDR2 SNEGSKA (reference sequence). The CDR3 has 12 residues. Written as DNA, the CDR3 is TGCAGTGCTAGCGGACGGCTCAATGAGCAGTTCTTC. It specifies CSASGRLNEQFF.

The CDR3 spells CASSFGVSYNEQFF. In nucleotides, the CDR3 is TGTGCCAGCAGTTTTGGAGTATCCTACAATGAGCAGTTCTTC. V and J are TRBV12-3 or TRBV12-4 and TRBJ2-1; no clear D. Trimming shortened V by 3 bases and J by 1 base, and 7 bases separated the two germline ends. This CDR3 comprises 14 residues.

This chain links TRBV2 with TRBJ2-2; D assignment may be TRBD1 or TRBD2 (5 bases each). CDR1 and CDR2 (germline): SNHLY, FYNNEI. Deletions cut 11 bases from V and 0 bases from J, with 10 bases between. This CDR3 region has 13 residues. The CDR3: CALGPANTGELFF. The CDR3 region has the DNA TGTGCCCTGGGACCGGCGAACACCGGGGAGCTGTTTTTT.

V usage is TRBV11-3 and J usage is TRBJ2-3, with 8 bases identical to TRBD1. From germline, CDR1 is SGHNT and CDR2 YENEEA. The CDR3 has 16 amino acids. J lost 4 bases, V lost 1 base, and 7 bases had no gene match. The CDR3 here is CASSLGTGWYSDTQYF. CDR3 DNA sequence: TGTGCCAGCAGCTTAGGGACAGGGTGGTATTCAGATACGCAGTATTTT.

The V call is TRBV12-3 or TRBV12-4, the J call TRBJ2-4; D perhaps matches TRBD1 (5 bases). The CDR3 loop spans 13 amino acids. V shed 5 bases and J shed 13 bases, with 18 bases lying between them. DNA for the CDR3: TGTGCCAGCAGTGCACGCAGGGTGAGTTCGCAGTACTTC. It translates to CASSARRVSSQYF.

V usage is TRBV7-4 and J usage is TRBJ2-5; 7 bases align to TRBD2. The CDR3 covers 18 residues. Looked up from germline, CDR1 is SGHVT and CDR2 is SQSDAQ. Unmatched junction bases numbered 14, after V lost 4 bases and J lost 0 bases. The CDR3 reads CASSSPGRERVYQETQYF. DNA for the CDR3: TGTGCCAGCAGCTCTCCAGGGAGGGAAAGGGTGTACCAAGAGACCCAGTACTTC.

The V gene is TRBV7-8, the J gene TRBJ1-1, with a weak D call TRBD1 (6 bases). Germline V gene sequence: CDR1 SGHVS, CDR2 FQNEAQ. The CDR3 has 17 amino acids. Trimming removed 7 bases at V and 5 bases at J, with 26 bases between. This CDR3 reads CASTPLGSGAARTEAFF. CDR3 nucleotide sequence: TGTGCCAGCACCCCACTAGGGTCGGGGGCAGCGAGGACTGAAGCTTTCTTT.

The chain joins TRBV12-3 or TRBV12-4 to TRBJ2-3; TRBD1 or TRBD2 may be the D gene (5 bases each). The CDR3 extends over 14 amino acids. The germline V and J ends were trimmed by 3 bases and 5 bases, with 12 bases remaining between them. As DNA, the CDR3 is TGTGCCAGCAGTTTGGGGGTTGGTGGAGATACGCAGTATTTT. Its translation: CASSLGVGGDTQYF.

CDR3 region: CASSAERDRSYEQYF. CDR3 nucleotides: TGTGCCAGCAGCGCCGAGCGGGACCGCTCCTACGAGCAGTACTTC. V and J are TRBV5-6 and TRBJ2-4; 7 nucleotides align to TRBD2. Gene TRBJ2-7 matches the end of the DNA better, so the J call may be wrong. Germline CDR1 and CDR2: SGHDT and YYEEEE. The CDR3 contains 15 residues.

The rearrangement uses TRBV18 and TRBJ2-1, with D possibly being TRBD2 (6 bases). The V gene's germline CDR1 is KGHSH and CDR2 LQKENI. The CDR3 extends over 14 amino acids. Between the trimmed V and J ends, which lost 6 bases and 0 bases, there was a span of 9 bases. This CDR3 reads CASSGEASYNEQFF. CDR3 nucleotide sequence: TGTGCCAGCTCGGGGGAGGCCTCCTACAATGAGCAGTTCTTC.